These 26 T cell receptor beta chains were all obtained from the same sample, sequenced in a study of glioma-infiltrating T cells. Using RNA template, CDR3s of TCR alpha and beta were amplified with iRepertoire arm-PCR. TCRdb re-analysed the multiplex PCR reads in MiXCR, keeping a single row per CDR3 protein. This sample has about 140,000 distinct CDR3 sequences, with roughly two fifths found just once. The source material was glioma tissue, nonneoplastic brain tissue, or PBMCs (not recorded which). These receptors all stem from a human donor with low-grade glioma or glioblastoma, undergoing nonglioma brain surgery, or in good health (not recorded which).

This clonotype came up a few times. The rearrangement uses TRBV6-1 and TRBJ2-1, with 14 nucleotides matching TRBD2. This CDR3 has 16 amino acids. The germline CDR1 and CDR2 sequences are MNHNS and SASEGT. Germline trimming cut 10 bases from V and 3 bases from J; bases unmatched to any gene: 8. The CDR3, as DNA: TGTGCCACGGGACTAGCGGGAGCAGGTGGCTACAATGAGCAGTTCTTC. Its protein is CATGLAGAGGYNEQFF.

The rearrangement joins TRBV6-2 or TRBV6-3 to TRBJ2-7; 7 nucleotides line up with TRBD1. The germline CDR1 and CDR2 sequences are MNHEY and SVGEGT. V shed 0 bases and J 5 bases; nucleotides not matched to a gene: 4. The CDR3 length is 14 residues. This chain's CDR3 is CASSYSTGIDEQYF. In nucleotides, the CDR3 is TGTGCCAGCAGTTACTCGACAGGGATAGACGAGCAGTACTTC.

V and J are TRBV12-3 or TRBV12-4 and TRBJ2-7, with D perhaps TRBD1 or TRBD2 (7 bases each). The CDR3 covers 12 residues. V was shortened by 6 bases and J by 3 bases, with 9 bases between the two germline ends. CDR3 residues: CASSRGGYEQYF. CDR3 nucleotide sequence: TGTGCCAGCAGCAGGGGGGGCTACGAGCAGTACTTC.

The V and J genes are TRBV6-6 and TRBJ2-1, with D unresolved. Deletions cut 2 bases from V and 8 bases from J, with 16 bases between. The length of the CDR3 is 15 residues. CDR1 and CDR2 (germline): MNHNY, SVGAGI (reference sequence). The DNA for the CDR3 is TGTGCCAGCAGTTACGGGGTGGGTCTCGACTATGAGCAGTTCTTC. Encoded protein: CASSYGVGLDYEQFF.

J is TRBJ2-7 and V is TRBV2, with 8 positions matching TRBD1. The CDR3 has 14 amino acids. V lost 6 bases, J lost 0 bases, and 4 bases stayed unmatched. Germline V gives CDR1 SNHLY, CDR2 FYNNEI. The CDR3 reads CASSGQGSSYEQYF. CDR3 nucleotide sequence: TGTGCCAGCAGCGGACAGGGAAGCTCCTACGAGCAGTACTTC. Complete variable domain (other parts from reference TRBV2 and TRBJ2-7): EPEVTQTPSHQVTQMGQEVILRCVPISNHLYFYWYRQILGQKVEFLVSFYNNEISEKSEIFDDQFSVERPDGSNFTLKIRSTKLEDSAMYFCASSGQGSSYEQYFGPGTRLTVT.

This sequence joins TRBV19 and TRBJ1-5; unclear D gene. The germline V gene has CDR1 LNHDA and CDR2 SQIVND (reference sequence). The CDR3 covers 15 residues. Trimming pared 7 bases from V and 2 bases from J, leaving 15 bases between. The CDR3: CASKASDLGNQPQHF. DNA of the CDR3: TGTGCCAGTAAAGCGTCGGATTTAGGCAATCAGCCCCAGCATTTT.

This clonotype was recorded many times. This chain links TRBV6-1 with TRBJ2-1, with 13 nucleotides matching TRBD2. Germline CDR1 and CDR2: MNHNS and SASEGT. The CDR3 length is 15 residues. V was clipped by 6 bases and J by 9 bases; unmatched bases: 8. CDR3 in amino acids: CASRLLAGGSGEQFF. The CDR3 nucleotides are TGTGCCAGCAGGTTACTAGCGGGAGGGTCTGGTGAGCAGTTCTTC.

This clonotype was counted between two and nine times. The chain has TRBV6-1 and TRBJ2-5; no clear D gene. Germline CDR1 and CDR2: MNHNS and SASEGT. The germline V and J ends were trimmed by 8 bases and 0 bases, with 4 bases remaining between them. The CDR3 is made up of 11 amino acids. CDR3 sequence (DNA): TGTGCCAGCGGGCACCAAGAGACCCAGTACTTC. Its protein product is CASGHQETQYF.

This clonotype was seen only a few times. V usage is TRBV6-1 and J usage is TRBJ1-1, with a weak D call TRBD1 (5 bases). Germline V gene lookup returns CDR1 MNHNS and CDR2 SASEGT. The CDR3 has 13 amino acids. With 7 bases removed from V and 0 bases from J, the gap between germline ends came to 9 bases. The CDR3 sequence is CASMTVMNTEAFF. CDR3 DNA sequence: TGTGCCAGCATGACAGTGATGAACACTGAAGCTTTCTTT.

This chain connects TRBV11-1 to TRBJ2-3; the D gene is possibly TRBD2 (5 bases). Germline V gives CDR1 SGHAT, CDR2 FQDESV (reference sequence). The CDR3 sequence is 17 residues long. V dropped 0 bases and J dropped 5 bases, with 18 bases sitting between them. This chain's CDR3 is CASSLAFRTLRGDTQYF. The CDR3 DNA sequence: TGTGCCAGCAGCTTAGCTTTCCGAACATTACGGGGAGATACGCAGTATTTT.

This sequence joins TRBV27 and TRBJ2-1, with TRBD2 matching 8 bases. Germline V gene sequence: CDR1 MNHEY, CDR2 SMNVEV (reference sequence). V was clipped by 10 bases and J by 4 bases; unmatched bases: 9. The CDR3 is 14 amino acids. In DNA form, the CDR3 reads TGTGCCACCGGAGTAGCGGGAATTTACAATGAGCAGTTCTTC. As protein: CATGVAGIYNEQFF.

The chain combines TRBV7-6 with TRBJ2-3; D gene ambiguous. The CDR3 loop spans 13 amino acids. V was cut by 5 bases and J by 4 bases, with 10 bases left in between. Per the germline V gene, CDR1 is SGHVS and CDR2 is FNYEAQ. The CDR3 DNA is TGTGCCAGCAGCCCCGGAGAGTCAGATACGCAGTATTTT. It specifies CASSPGESDTQYF.

The chain couples TRBV7-9 to TRBJ2-3; no clear D. Deletions cut 5 bases from V and 2 bases from J, with 11 bases between. This CDR3 region has 14 residues. Germline CDR1 SEHNR, CDR2 FQNEAQ (reference sequence). CDR3 coding DNA: TGTGCCAGCAGCAAGACTCCCGACACAGATACGCAGTATTTT. This sequence encodes CASSKTPDTDTQYF. The complete variable domain, with remaining parts taken from reference TRBV7-9 and TRBJ2-3, reads DTGVSQNPRHKITKRGQNVTFRCDPISEHNRLYWYRQTLGQGPEFLTYFQNEAQLEKSRLLSDRFSAERPKGSFSTLEIQRTEQGDSAMYLCASSKTPDTDTQYFGPGTRLTVL.

The gene calls are TRBV28 and TRBJ2-7; D perhaps matches TRBD1 (6 bases). Trimming stripped 10 bases from V and 4 bases from J, with 11 bases between. Germline V gene sequence: CDR1 MDHEN, CDR2 SYDVKM. The CDR3 loop spans 11 amino acids. In DNA form, the CDR3 reads TGTGCCACCCTGGACAGTTACGAGCAGTACTTC. It translates to CATLDSYEQYF.

The rearrangement uses TRBV27 and TRBJ2-5; D is uncertain. The CDR3 loop spans 15 amino acids. Germline CDR1 reads MNHEY; CDR2 reads SMNVEV (reference sequence). V was shortened by 5 bases and J by 5 bases, with 18 bases between the two germline ends. As DNA, the CDR3 is TGTGCCAGCAGTCTAACCCTCCTTCGTCCGGAGACCCAGTACTTC. Translation: CASSLTLLRPETQYF.

Here the CDR3 reads CASSQDKTEAFF. In nucleotides, the CDR3 is TGTGCCAGCAGCCAAGATAAAACTGAAGCTTTCTTT. The chain links TRBV14 to TRBJ1-1; D is undetermined. The ends were cut back, 0 bases at V and 5 bases at J, with 4 bases in the middle. The germline V gene has CDR1 SGHDN and CDR2 FVKESK. CDR3 size: 12 residues.

The table lists this clonotype with a few counts. Written as DNA, the CDR3 is TGTGCCAGCAGCTCCCGGGGGACAGAATACAATGAGCAGTTCTTC. It encodes CASSSRGTEYNEQFF. The rearrangement joins TRBV7-9 to TRBJ2-1, with a possible D match to TRBD1 (7 bases). Germline-derived CDR1 and CDR2 are SEHNR and FQNEAQ (reference sequence). The CDR3 sequence is 15 residues long. V dropped 4 bases and J dropped 4 bases, with 14 bases sitting between them.

This rearrangement joins TRBV6-1 to TRBJ1-1, with a tentative D call TRBD1 (5 bases). The germline CDR1 and CDR2 sequences are MNHNS and SASEGT. The length of the CDR3 is 15 residues. Trimming took 7 bases from V and 0 from J, leaving 15 bases between them. Here the CDR3 DNA reads TGTGCCAGCACCTACGGTTGGGGCGTGAACACTGAAGCTTTCTTT. It is translated as CASTYGWGVNTEAFF.

This chain uses TRBV7-2 with TRBJ1-3; D perhaps matches TRBD1 (6 bases). The V and J ends lost 4 bases and 2 bases respectively, with 15 bases between them. Germline CDR1 and CDR2: SGHTA and FQGNSA. The CDR3 has 16 residues. The CDR3 region has the DNA TGTGCCAGCAGCTGGGGAGACAGGACTGCTGGAAACACCATATATTTT. Translated: CASSWGDRTAGNTIYF. Based on the CDR3 plus reference TRBV7-2 and TRBJ1-3, the full variable domain is GAGVSQSPSNKVTEKGKDVELRCDPISGHTALYWYRQSLGQGLEFLIYFQGNSAPDKSGLPSDRFSAERTGGSVSTLTIQRTQQEDSAVYLCASSWGDRTAGNTIYFGEGSWLTVV.

The chain recombines TRBV20-1 with TRBJ2-1, with TRBD1 matching over 8 bases. The germline CDR1 and CDR2 sequences are DFQATT and SNEGSKA (reference sequence). Trimming removed 1 base from V and 3 bases from J; junction bases left unmatched: 2. This CDR3 region has 14 residues. CDR3 DNA sequence: TGCAGTGCTAGAGCTGGACAGGGCTACAATGAGCAGTTCTTC. Translated: CSARAGQGYNEQFF.

The sample holds a few counts of this clonotype. The chain carries TRBV2 and TRBJ2-4; the D is unclear. The CDR3 has 13 amino acids. V dropped 1 base and J dropped 6 bases, with 7 bases sitting between them. The germline gives CDR1 SNHLY, CDR2 FYNNEI. CDR3 nucleotides: TGTGCCAGCAGTGAAGTGACGGCAAACATTCAGTACTTC. Translated, it gives CASSEVTANIQYF.

The V and J genes are TRBV3-1 and TRBJ1-4, with 7 bases fitting TRBD1. Germline values: CDR1 LGHDT, CDR2 YNNKEL (reference sequence). This CDR3 contains 20 residues. Trimming cost V 4 bases and J 2 bases; bases outside gene matches: 19. The chain's CDR3 is CASSRTAPGQINPTNEKLFF. The DNA for the CDR3 is TGTGCCAGCAGCCGCACAGCCCCGGGACAGATAAATCCCACTAATGAAAAACTGTTTTTT. The entire variable domain, with the rest obtained from reference TRBV3-1 and TRBJ1-4, is as follows: DTAVSQTPKYLVTQMGNDKSIKCEQNLGHDTMYWYKQDSKKFLKIMFSYNNKELIINETVPNRFSPKSPDKAHLNLHINSLELGDSAVYFCASSRTAPGQINPTNEKLFFGSGTQLSVL.

This rearrangement joins TRBV7-9 to TRBJ2-1, with 8 bases that match TRBD2. The V gene's germline CDR1 is SEHNR and CDR2 FQNEAQ (reference sequence). The ends lost 3 bases at V and 6 bases at J; junction bases unmatched: 13. There are 17 residues in the CDR3. The CDR3 DNA reads TGTGCCAGCAGCTTCCCGGAGGGAGCGGGAGTGGGCAATGAGCAGTTCTTC. As protein: CASSFPEGAGVGNEQFF.

CDR3 nucleotides: TGTGCCAGCAGTGATTGGGGGGATGGCCCCCAGGAGACCCAGTACTTC. Translating gives CASSDWGDGPQETQYF. The chain uses TRBV25-1 and TRBJ2-5; D may be TRBD2 (6 bases). The CDR3 extends over 16 amino acids. Per germline, CDR1 MGHDK and CDR2 SYGVNS. V lost 3 bases to trimming and J lost 5 bases, with 19 bases between them. The full variable domain, with the rest looked up from reference TRBV25-1 and TRBJ2-5, is EADIYQTPRYLVIGTGKKITLECSQTMGHDKMYWYQQDPGMELHLIHYSYGVNSTEKGDLSSESTVSRIRTEHFPLTLESARPSHTSQYLCASSDWGDGPQETQYFGPGTRLLVL.

The CDR3 nucleotides read TGCAGTGCAGCTCAGGGGGGAAACACCATATATTTT. Translated: CSAAQGGNTIYF. J is TRBJ1-3 and V is TRBV20-1; tentative D call: TRBD1 (6 bases). V lost 6 bases, J lost 4 bases, and 10 bases lay in between. There are 12 residues in the CDR3. CDR1 is DFQATT, CDR2 SNEGSKA, per germline (reference sequence).

The gene calls are TRBV6-1 and TRBJ1-5; D is possibly TRBD1 (5 bases). V lost 7 bases to trimming and J lost 0 bases, with 16 bases between them. Germline V CDR1 and CDR2: MNHNS, SASEGT. This CDR3 contains 16 residues. The CDR3 DNA sequence: TGTGCCAGCAAGGGACCTGGGGGGAGTAGCAATCAGCCCCAGCATTTT. It yields the protein CASKGPGGSSNQPQHF.